This record looks at one TCR beta chain sequence and its context. Antigen: not known. This specimen comes from a study of Ad26.COV2.S vaccination and SARS-CoV-2 variants. The overall study: Recipients of Ad26.COV2.S got it intramuscularly, once or twice 56 days apart. Study-wide results and caveats: Relative to placebo recipients, vaccine recipients exhibited elevated spike-specific TCR breadth.

As for treatment: about 20 received Ad26.COV2.S at low or high dose, single or two shots; 5 received placebo; per-sample allocation not given. Following the first vaccine or placebo injection, samples were taken on day 63. An 18-55-year-old adult in Boston served as donor. It was Wuhan-strain SARS-CoV-2 spike that the Ad26 vaccine vector expressed. The germline V and J ends were trimmed by 5 bases and 0 bases, with 13 bases remaining between them. Looked up from germline, CDR1 is SGHNT and CDR2 is YENEEA. This CDR3 spans 16 amino acids. The assay was immunoSEQ multiplex PCR, and TCRdb's table has in-frame clones only and misses some. The top ten clones hold 12% of a sample with around 450,000 clones, 90% of them seen once.

The V and J genes are TRBV11-3 and TRBJ2-2, with D possibly called TRBD1 or TRBD2 (5 bases each). The specimen was peripheral blood, collected in a trial of Ad26.COV2.S vaccine versus placebo. The origin of this receptor is a person between 18 and 65 years old who received the Ad26.COV2.S COVID-19 vaccine or a placebo. The CDR3 is CASSPRGTANTGELFF. The CDR3 DNA follows: TGTGCCAGCAGCCCCCGTGGGACCGCGAACACCGGGGAGCTGTTTTTT.